The T cell receptor beta chain described here comes from a study of vaccination and CD4 T cells after COVID-19. Whole-study context: Nasal swab PCR detected SARS-CoV-2 in convalescent patients; eight to ten had mild disease, one severe. Notes on the study in general: Median SARS-CoV-2-reactive clonotype numbers rose nonsignificantly, about 20 to 40.

The CDR3 spans 12 residues. Germline assignment: CDR1 SGHTA and CDR2 FQGNSA. Between the trimmed V and J ends, which lost 3 bases and 6 bases, there was a span of 9 bases. Treatment of the sample: approximately nine-day PBMC culture with coronavirus spike peptide pools or control peptides (ViraFEST assay). After expanding antigen-specific T cells with peptide pools, ViraFEST sequenced their TCRs. Sequencing of the DNA from cultured CD4+ T cells was carried out with the Oncomine TCR Beta short-read assay. It was cultured CD4+ T cells from which genomic DNA was extracted. One entry per CDR3 protein results from TCRdb running MiXCR on the PCR reads. The table records about 7,800 distinct CDR3 sequences, approximately 60% of them present only once. Turning to this clonotype: The target antigen is unknown.

This clonotype originated in a human donor who had recovered from COVID-19. The J gene is TRBJ2-7, the V gene TRBV7-2; possible D gene TRBD2, 5 bases. The sample comprised CD4+ T cells from blood, cultured in vitro. CDR3 amino acids: CASSFRGGEQYF. CDR3 nucleotides: TGTGCCAGCAGCTTTAGAGGAGGCGAGCAGTACTTC.